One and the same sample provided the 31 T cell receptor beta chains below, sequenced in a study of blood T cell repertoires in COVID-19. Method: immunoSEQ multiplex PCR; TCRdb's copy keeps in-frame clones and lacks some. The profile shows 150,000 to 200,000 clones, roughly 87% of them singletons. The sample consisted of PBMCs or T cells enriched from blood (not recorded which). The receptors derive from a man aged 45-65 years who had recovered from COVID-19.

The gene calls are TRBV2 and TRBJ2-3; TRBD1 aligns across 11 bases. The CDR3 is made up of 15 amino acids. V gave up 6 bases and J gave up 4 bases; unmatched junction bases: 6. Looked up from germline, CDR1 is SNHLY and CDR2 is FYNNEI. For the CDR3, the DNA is TGTGCCAGCAGAGAGGACAGGGGGCAGGCAGATACGCAGTATTTT. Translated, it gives CASREDRGQADTQYF.

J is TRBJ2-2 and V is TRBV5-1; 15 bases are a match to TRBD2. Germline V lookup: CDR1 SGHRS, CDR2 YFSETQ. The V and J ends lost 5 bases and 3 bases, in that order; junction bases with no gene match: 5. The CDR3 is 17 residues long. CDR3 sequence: CASRSGLAGGYTGELFF. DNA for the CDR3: TGCGCCAGCAGATCAGGACTAGCGGGAGGGTACACCGGGGAGCTGTTTTTT.

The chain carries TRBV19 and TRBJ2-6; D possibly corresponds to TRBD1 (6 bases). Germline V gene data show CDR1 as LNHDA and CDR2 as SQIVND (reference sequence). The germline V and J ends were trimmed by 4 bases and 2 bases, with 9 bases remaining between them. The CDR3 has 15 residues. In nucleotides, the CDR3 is TGTGCCAGTAGTACAACAGGGACTGGGGCCAACGTCCTGACTTTC. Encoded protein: CASSTTGTGANVLTF.

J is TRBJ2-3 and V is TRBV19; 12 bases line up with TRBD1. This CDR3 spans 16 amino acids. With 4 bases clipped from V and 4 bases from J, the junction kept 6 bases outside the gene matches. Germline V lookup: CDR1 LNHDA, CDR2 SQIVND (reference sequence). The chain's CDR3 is CASSTPGQGASDTQYF. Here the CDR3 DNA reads TGTGCCAGTAGTACCCCGGGACAGGGGGCCTCAGATACGCAGTATTTT.

CDR3 bases: TGCGCCAGCAGTGAGTGGCAGGGGATCTACGAGCAGTACTTC. Translation gives CASSEWQGIYEQYF. The chain recombines TRBV10-2 with TRBJ2-7; weak D call: TRBD1 (6 bases). CDR1 and CDR2 (germline): WSHSY, SAAADI. V was cut by 1 base and J by 3 bases, with 10 bases left in between. The CDR3 is 14 residues long.

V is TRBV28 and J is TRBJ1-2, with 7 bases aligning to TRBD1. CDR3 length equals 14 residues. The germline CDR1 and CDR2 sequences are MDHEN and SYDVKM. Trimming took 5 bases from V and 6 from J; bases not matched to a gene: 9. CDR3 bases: TGTGCCAGCAGTCTCCTTGACAGGGCCCATGGCTACACCTTC. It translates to CASSLLDRAHGYTF.

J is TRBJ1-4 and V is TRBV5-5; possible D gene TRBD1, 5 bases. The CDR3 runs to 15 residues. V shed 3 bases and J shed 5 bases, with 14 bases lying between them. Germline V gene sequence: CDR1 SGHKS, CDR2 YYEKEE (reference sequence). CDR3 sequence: CASSSPWGRNEKLFF. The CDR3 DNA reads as TGTGCCAGCAGCTCCCCATGGGGCCGGAATGAAAAACTGTTTTTT.

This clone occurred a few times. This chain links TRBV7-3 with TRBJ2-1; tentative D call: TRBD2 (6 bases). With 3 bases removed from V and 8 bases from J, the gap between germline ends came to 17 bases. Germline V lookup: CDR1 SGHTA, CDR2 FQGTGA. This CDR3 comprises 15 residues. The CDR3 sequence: CASSLEVAVRDEQFF. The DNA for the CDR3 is TGTGCCAGCAGCTTGGAGGTAGCGGTTAGGGATGAGCAGTTCTTC. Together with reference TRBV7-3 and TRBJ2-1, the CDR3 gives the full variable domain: GAGVSQTPSNKVTEKGKYVELRCDPISGHTALYWYRQSLGQGPEFLIYFQGTGAADDSGLPNDRFFAVRPEGSVSTLKIQRTERGDSAVYLCASSLEVAVRDEQFFGPGTRLTVL.

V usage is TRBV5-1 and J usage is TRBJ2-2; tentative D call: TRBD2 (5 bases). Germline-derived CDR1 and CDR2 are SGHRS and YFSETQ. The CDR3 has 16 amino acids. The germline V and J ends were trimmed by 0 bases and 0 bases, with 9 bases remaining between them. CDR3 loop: CASSLGTGSNTGELFF. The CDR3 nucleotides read TGCGCCAGCAGCTTGGGAACGGGGTCGAACACCGGGGAGCTGTTTTTT.

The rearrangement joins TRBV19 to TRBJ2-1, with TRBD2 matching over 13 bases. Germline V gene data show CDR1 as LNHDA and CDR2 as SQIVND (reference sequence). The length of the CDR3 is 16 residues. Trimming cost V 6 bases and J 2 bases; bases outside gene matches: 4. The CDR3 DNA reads TGTGCCAGTAGCAGGACTAGCGGGAGCGCCTACAATGAGCAGTTCTTC. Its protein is CASSRTSGSAYNEQFF.

CDR3 sequence reads: CAIKREGLYEQYF. In DNA, the CDR3 is TGTGCCATCAAGCGGGAGGGCCTCTACGAGCAGTACTTC. The J gene is TRBJ2-7, the V gene TRBV10-3, with 10 bases fitting TRBD2. The germline V gene encodes CDR1 ENHRY and CDR2 SYGVKD. CDR3 size: 13 residues. V was clipped by 7 bases and J by 3 bases; unmatched bases: 3.

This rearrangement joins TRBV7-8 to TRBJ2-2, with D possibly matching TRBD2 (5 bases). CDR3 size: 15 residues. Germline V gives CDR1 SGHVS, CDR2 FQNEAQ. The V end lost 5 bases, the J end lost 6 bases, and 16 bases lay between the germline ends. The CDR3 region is CASSAPLTRAGELFF. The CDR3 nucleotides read TGTGCCAGCAGCGCCCCCCTCACTAGGGCCGGGGAGCTGTTTTTT.

The DNA for the CDR3 is TGTGCCTGGAGTTCTTGGGGGGGACAGGACACTGAAGCTTTCTTT. Protein sequence: CAWSSWGGQDTEAFF. The chain combines TRBV30 with TRBJ1-1; 8 positions agree with TRBD1. After removal of 2 bases from V and 3 bases from J, the junction contained 8 bases not matched to a gene. The CDR3 sequence is 15 residues long. The germline gives CDR1 GTSNPN, CDR2 SVGIG (reference sequence).

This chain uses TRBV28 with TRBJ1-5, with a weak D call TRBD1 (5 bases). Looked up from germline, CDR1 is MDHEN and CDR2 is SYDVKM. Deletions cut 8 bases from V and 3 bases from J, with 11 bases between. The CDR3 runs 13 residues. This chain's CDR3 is CASGGLPNQPQHF. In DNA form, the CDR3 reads TGTGCCAGCGGGGGGTTACCCAATCAGCCCCAGCATTTT.

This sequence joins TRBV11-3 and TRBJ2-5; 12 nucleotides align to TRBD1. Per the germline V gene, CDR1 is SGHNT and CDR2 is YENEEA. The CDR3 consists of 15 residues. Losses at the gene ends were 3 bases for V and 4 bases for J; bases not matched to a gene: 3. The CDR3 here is CASSLGQGAGETQYF. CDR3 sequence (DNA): TGTGCCAGCAGCTTGGGACAGGGGGCAGGAGAGACCCAGTACTTC.

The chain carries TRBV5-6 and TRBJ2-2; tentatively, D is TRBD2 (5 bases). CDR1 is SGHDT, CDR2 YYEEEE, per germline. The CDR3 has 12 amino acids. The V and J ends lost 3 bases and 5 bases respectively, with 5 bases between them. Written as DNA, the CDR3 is TGTGCCAGCAGCTGGAGGACCGGGGAGCTGTTTTTT. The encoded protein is CASSWRTGELFF.

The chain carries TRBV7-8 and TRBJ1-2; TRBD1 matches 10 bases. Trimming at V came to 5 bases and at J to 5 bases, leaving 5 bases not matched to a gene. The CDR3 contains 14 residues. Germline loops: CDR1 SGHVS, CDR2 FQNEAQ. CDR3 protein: CASSQGTGEYGYTF. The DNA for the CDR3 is TGTGCCAGCAGCCAGGGGACAGGGGAATATGGCTACACCTTC.

As DNA, the CDR3 is TGTGCCAGCAGCTTGGACAGACCCGCAACTAATGAAAAACTGTTTTTT. Translated: CASSLDRPATNEKLFF. J is TRBJ1-4 and V is TRBV5-4; D not certain. In germline, CDR1 is SGHNT, CDR2 YYREEE (reference sequence). CDR3 length equals 16 residues. V was trimmed by 0 bases and J by 0 bases, leaving 9 bases between them.

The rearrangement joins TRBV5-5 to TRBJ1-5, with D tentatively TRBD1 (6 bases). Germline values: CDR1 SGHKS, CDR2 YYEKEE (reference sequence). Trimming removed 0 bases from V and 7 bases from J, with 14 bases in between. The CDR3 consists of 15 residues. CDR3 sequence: CASSLELQGYQPQHF. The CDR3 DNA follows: TGTGCCAGCAGCTTGGAGCTCCAGGGGTACCAGCCCCAGCATTTT.

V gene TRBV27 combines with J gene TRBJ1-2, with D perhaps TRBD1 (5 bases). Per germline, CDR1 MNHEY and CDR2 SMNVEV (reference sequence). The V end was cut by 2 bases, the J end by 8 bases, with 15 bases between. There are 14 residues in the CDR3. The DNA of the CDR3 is TGTGCCAGCAGTTTACGGCGGGACGGTAGCGGCTACACCTTC. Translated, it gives CASSLRRDGSGYTF.

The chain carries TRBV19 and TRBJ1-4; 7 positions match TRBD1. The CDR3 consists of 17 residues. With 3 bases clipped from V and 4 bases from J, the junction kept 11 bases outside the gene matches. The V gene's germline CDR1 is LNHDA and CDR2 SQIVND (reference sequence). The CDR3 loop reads CASSISHRGVGNEKLFF. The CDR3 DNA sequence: TGTGCCAGTAGTATTTCTCACAGGGGAGTCGGTAATGAAAAACTGTTTTTT.

The CDR3 loop is CASSFYGGGTEAFF. The CDR3 coding sequence is TGTGCCAGCAGTTTTTATGGGGGGGGGACTGAAGCTTTCTTT. The V and J genes are TRBV28 and TRBJ1-1, with TRBD1 as a possible D gene (5 bases). The V end was cut by 3 bases, the J end by 5 bases, with 13 bases between. Germline values: CDR1 MDHEN, CDR2 SYDVKM. The CDR3 is made up of 14 amino acids.

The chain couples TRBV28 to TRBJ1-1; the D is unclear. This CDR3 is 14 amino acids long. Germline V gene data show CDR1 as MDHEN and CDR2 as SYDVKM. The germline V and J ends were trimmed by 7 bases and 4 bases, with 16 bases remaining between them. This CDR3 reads CASTISGSVTEAFF. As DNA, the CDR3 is TGTGCCAGCACCATATCGGGAAGTGTCACTGAAGCTTTCTTT.

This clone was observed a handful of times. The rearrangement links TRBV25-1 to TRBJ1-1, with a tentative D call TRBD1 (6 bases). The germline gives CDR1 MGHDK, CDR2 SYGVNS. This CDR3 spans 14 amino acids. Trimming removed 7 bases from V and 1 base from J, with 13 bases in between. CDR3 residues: CASTQWGPNTEAFF. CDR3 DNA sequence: TGTGCCAGCACCCAGTGGGGGCCGAACACTGAAGCTTTCTTT.

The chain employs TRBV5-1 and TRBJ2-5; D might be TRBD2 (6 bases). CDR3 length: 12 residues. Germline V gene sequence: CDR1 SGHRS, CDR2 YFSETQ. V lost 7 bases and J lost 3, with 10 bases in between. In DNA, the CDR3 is TGCGCCAGCGGGCCGGGAGAAGAGACCCAGTACTTC. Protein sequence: CASGPGEETQYF. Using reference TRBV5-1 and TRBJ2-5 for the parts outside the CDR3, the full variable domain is KAGVTQTPRYLIKTRGQQVTLSCSPISGHRSVSWYQQTPGQGLQFLFEYFSETQRNKGNFPGRFSGRQFSNSRSEMNVSTLELGDSALYLCASGPGEETQYFGPGTRLLVL.

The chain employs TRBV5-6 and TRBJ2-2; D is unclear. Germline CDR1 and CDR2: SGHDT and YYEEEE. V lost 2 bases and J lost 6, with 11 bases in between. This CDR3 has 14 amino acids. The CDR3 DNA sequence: TGTGCCAGCAGCTTACTTTACGGTGCCGGGGAGCTGTTTTTT. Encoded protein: CASSLLYGAGELFF.

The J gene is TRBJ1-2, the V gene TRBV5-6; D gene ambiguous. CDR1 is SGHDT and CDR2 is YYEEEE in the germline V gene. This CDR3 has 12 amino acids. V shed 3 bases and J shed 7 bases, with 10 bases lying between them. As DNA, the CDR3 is TGTGCCAGCAGCTCGACCCCGGGTGGCTACACCTTC. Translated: CASSSTPGGYTF.

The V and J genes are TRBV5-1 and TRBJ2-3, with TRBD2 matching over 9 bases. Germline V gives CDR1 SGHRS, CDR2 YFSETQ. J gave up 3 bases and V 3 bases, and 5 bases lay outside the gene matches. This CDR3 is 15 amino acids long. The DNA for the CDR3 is TGCGCCAGCAGCTCTAGCGGGGTCGGAACAGATACGCAGTATTTT. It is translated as CASSSSGVGTDTQYF.

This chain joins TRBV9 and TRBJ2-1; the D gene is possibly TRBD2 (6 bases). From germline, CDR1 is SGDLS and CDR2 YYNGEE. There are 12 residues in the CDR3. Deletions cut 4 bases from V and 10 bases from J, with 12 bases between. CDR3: CASSPREWEQFF. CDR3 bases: TGTGCCAGCAGCCCCCGGGAGTGGGAGCAGTTCTTC. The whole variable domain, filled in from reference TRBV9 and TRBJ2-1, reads DSGVTQTPKHLITATGQRVTLRCSPRSGDLSVYWYQQSLDQGLQFLIQYYNGEERAKGNILERFSAQQFPDLHSELNLSSLELGDSALYFCASSPREWEQFFGPGTRLTVL.

CDR3 sequence reads: CASSQLGTGFKNTIYF. CDR3 nucleotides: TGTGCCAGCAGCCAATTAGGGACAGGGTTTAAGAACACCATATATTTT. The V and J genes are TRBV3-1 (or the pseudogene TRBV3-2) and TRBJ1-3; 9 bases map to TRBD1. The germline CDR1 and CDR2 sequences are LGHDT and YNNKEL (reference sequence). The trim removed 2 bases at V and 7 bases at J, leaving 9 bases unmatched. There are 16 residues in the CDR3.

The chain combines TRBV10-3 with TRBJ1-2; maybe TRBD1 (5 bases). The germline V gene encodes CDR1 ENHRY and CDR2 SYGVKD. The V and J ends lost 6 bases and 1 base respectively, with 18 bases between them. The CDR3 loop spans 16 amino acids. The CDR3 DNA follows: TGTGCCATCAGCACCGCCCAGGGTAGTTTTAACTATGGCTACACCTTC. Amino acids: CAISTAQGSFNYGYTF.